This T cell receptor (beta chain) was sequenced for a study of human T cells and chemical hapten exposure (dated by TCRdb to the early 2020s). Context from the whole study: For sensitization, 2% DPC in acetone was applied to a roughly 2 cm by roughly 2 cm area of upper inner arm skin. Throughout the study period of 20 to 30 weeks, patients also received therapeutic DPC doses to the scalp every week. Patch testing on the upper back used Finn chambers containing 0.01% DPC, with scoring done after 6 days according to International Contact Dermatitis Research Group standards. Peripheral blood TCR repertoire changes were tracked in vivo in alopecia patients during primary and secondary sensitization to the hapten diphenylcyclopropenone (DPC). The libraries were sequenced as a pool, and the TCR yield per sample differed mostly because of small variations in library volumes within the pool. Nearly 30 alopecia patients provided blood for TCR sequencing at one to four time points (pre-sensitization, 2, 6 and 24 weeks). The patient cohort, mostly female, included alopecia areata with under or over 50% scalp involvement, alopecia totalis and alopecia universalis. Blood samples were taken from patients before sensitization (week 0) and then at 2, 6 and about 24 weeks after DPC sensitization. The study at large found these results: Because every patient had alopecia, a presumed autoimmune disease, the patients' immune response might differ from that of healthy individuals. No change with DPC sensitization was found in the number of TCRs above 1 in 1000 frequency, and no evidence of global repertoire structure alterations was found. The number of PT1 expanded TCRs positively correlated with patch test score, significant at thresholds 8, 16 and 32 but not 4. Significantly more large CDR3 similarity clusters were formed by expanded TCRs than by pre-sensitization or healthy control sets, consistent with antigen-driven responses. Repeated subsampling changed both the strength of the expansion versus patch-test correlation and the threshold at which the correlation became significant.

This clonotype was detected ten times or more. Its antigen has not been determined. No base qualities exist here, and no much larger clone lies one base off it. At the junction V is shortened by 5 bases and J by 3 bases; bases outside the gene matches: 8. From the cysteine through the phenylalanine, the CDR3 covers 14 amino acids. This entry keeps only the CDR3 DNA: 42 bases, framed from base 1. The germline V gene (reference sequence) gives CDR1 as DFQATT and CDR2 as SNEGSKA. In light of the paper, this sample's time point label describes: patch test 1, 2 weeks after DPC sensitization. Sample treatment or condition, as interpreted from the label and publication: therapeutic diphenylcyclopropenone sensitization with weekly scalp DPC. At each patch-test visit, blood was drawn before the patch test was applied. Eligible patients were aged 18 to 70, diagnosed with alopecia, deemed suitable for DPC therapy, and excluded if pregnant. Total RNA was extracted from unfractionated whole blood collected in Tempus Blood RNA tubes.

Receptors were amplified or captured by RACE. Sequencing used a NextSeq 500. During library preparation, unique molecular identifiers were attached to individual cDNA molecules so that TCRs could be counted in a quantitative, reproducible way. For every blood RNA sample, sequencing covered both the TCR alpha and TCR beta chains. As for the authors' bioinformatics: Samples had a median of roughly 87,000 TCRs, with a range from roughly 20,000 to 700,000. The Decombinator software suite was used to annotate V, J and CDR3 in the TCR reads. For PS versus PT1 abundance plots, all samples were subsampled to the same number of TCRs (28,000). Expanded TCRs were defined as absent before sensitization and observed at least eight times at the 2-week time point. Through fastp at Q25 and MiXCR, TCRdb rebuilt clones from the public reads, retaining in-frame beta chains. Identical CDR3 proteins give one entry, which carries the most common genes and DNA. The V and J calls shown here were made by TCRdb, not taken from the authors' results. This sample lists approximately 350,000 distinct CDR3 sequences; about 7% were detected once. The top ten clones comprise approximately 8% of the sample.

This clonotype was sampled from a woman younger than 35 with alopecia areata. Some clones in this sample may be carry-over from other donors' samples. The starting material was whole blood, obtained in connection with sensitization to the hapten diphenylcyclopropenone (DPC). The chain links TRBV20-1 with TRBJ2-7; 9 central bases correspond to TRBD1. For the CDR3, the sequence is CSARQGVWNYEQYF. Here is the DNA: TGCAGTGCTCGACAGGGGGTGTGGAACTACGAGCAGTACTTC.